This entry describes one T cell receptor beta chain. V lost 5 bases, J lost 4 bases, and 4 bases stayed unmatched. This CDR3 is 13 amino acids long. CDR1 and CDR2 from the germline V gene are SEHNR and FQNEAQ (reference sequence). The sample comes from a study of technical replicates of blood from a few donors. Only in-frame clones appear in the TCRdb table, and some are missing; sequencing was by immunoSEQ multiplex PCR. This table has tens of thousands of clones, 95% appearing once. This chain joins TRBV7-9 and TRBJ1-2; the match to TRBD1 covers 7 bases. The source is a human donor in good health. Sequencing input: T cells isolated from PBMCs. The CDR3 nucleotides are TGTGCCAGCAGCGAGGGACAGATCTATGGCTACACCTTC. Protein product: CASSEGQIYGYTF.